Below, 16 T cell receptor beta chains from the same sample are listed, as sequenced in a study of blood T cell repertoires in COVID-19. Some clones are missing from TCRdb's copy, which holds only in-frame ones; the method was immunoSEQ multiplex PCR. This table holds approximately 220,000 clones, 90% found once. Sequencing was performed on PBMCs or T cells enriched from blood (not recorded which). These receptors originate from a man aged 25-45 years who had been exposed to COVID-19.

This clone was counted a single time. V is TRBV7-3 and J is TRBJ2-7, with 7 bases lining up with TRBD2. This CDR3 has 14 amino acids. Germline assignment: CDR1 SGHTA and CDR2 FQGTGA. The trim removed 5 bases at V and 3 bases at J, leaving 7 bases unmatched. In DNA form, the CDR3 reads TGTGCCAGCAGCGTTCAGGGAGGGGACTACGAGCAGTACTTC. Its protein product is CASSVQGGDYEQYF.

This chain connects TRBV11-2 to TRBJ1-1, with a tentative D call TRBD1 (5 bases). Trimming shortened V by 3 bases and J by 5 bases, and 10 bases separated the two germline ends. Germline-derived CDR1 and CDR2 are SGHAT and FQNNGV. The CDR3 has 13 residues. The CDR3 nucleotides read TGTGCCAGCAGCTTCCAGGGAAGGACTGAAGCTTTCTTT. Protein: CASSFQGRTEAFF. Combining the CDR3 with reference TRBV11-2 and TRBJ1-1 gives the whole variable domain EAGVAQSPRYKIIEKRQSVAFWCNPISGHATLYWYQQILGQGPKLLIQFQNNGVVDDSQLPKDRFSAERLKGVDSTLKIQPAKLEDSAVYLCASSFQGRTEAFFGQGTRLTVV.

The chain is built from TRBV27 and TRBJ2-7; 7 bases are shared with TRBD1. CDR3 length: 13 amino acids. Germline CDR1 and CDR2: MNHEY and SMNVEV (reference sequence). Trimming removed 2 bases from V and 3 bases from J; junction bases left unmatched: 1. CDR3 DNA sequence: TGTGCCAGCAGTTTAAACAGGGGCTACGAGCAGTACTTC. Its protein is CASSLNRGYEQYF.

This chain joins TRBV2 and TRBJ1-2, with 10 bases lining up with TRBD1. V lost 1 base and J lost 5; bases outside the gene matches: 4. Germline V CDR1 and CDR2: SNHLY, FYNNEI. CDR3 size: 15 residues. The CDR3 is CASSEGQGASYGYTF. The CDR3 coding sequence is TGTGCCAGCAGTGAAGGACAGGGGGCGAGTTATGGCTACACCTTC. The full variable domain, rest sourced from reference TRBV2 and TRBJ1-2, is EPEVTQTPSHQVTQMGQEVILRCVPISNHLYFYWYRQILGQKVEFLVSFYNNEISEKSEIFDDQFSVERPDGSNFTLKIRSTKLEDSAMYFCASSEGQGASYGYTFGSGTRLTVV.

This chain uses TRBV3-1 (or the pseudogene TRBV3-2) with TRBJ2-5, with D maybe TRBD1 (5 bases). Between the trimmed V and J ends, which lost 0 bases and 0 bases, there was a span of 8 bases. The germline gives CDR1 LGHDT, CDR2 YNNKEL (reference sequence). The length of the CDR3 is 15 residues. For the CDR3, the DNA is TGTGCCAGCAGCCAAGATTCAGGGTACCAAGAGACCCAGTACTTC. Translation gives CASSQDSGYQETQYF.

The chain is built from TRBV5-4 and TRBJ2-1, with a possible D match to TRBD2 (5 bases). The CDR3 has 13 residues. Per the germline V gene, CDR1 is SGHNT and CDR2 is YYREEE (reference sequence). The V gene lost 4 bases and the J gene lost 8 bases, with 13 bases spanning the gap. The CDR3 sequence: CASSQLGRYEQFF. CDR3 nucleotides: TGTGCCAGCAGCCAGTTGGGGAGATATGAGCAGTTCTTC.

The CDR3 loop reads CASSPGFVEGDGYTF. CDR3 nucleotide sequence: TGTGCCAGCAGCCCGGGATTTGTGGAGGGCGATGGCTACACCTTC. The chain uses TRBV5-8 and TRBJ1-2; D call uncertain. The CDR3 runs 15 residues. CDR1 and CDR2 (germline): SGHTS, YDEGEE. With 4 bases removed from V and 6 bases from J, the gap between germline ends came to 19 bases.

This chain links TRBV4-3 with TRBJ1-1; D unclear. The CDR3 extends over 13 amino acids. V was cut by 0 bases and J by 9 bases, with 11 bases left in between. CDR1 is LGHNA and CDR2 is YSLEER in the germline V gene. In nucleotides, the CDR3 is TGCGCCAGCAGCCAAGAGTTGACTGTTAAAGCTTTCTTT. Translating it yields CASSQELTVKAFF.

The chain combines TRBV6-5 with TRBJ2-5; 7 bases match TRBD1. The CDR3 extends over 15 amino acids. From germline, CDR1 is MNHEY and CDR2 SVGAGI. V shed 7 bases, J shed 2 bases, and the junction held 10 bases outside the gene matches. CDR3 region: CASNRQGTGQETQYF. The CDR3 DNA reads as TGTGCCAGCAACCGACAGGGAACGGGGCAAGAGACCCAGTACTTC.

CDR3 bases: TGTGCCAGCAGCCCGCATGAAGGGGCCCAGCATTTT. Protein sequence: CASSPHEGAQHF. The chain employs TRBV7-8 and TRBJ1-5; possibly TRBD1 for D (5 bases). The V gene lost 5 bases and the J gene lost 11 bases, with 13 bases spanning the gap. Germline V lookup: CDR1 SGHVS, CDR2 FQNEAQ. This CDR3 contains 12 residues.

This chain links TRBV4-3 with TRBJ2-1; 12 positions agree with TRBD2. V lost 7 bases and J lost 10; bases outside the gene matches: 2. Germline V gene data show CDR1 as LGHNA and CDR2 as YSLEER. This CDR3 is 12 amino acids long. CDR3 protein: CASTGLAGEQFF. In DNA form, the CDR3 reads TGCGCCAGCACAGGACTAGCGGGGGAGCAGTTCTTC.

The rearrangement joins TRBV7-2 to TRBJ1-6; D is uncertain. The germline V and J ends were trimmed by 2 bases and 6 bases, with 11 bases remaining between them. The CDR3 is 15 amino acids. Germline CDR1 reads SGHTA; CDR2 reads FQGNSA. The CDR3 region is CASSLSGPSNSPLHF. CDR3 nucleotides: TGTGCCAGCAGCTTAAGTGGGCCCTCTAATTCACCCCTCCACTTT.

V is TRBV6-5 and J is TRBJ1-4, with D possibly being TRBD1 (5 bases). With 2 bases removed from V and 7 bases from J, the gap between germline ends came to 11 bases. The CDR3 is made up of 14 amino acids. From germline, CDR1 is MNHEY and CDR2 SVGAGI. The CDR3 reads CASSYRRVGEKLFF. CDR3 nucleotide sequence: TGTGCCAGCAGTTACCGCAGGGTGGGTGAAAAACTGTTTTTT.

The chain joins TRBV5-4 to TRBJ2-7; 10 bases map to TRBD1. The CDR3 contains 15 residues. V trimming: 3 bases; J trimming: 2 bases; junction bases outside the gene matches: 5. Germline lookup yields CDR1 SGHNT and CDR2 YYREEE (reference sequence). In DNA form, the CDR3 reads TGTGCCAGCAGCTGGCCGGGACAGGGGACCTACGAGCAGTACTTC. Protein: CASSWPGQGTYEQYF.

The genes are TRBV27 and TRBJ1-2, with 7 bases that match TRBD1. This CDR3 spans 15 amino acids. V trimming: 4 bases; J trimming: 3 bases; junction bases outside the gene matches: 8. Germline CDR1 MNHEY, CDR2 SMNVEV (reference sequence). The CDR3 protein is CASSYRYDRDYGYTF. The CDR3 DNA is TGTGCCAGCAGTTACCGGTATGACAGGGACTATGGCTACACCTTC.

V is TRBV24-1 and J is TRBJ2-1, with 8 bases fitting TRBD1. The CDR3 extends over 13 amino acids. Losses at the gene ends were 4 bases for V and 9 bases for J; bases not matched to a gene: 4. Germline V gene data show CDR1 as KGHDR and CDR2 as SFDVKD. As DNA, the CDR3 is TGTGCCACCAGTGAGCGGACAGGGCTTGAGCAGTTCTTC. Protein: CATSERTGLEQFF.